Following are 20 T cell receptor beta chains from one sample sequenced in a study of T cells in Graves' hyperthyroidism and ophthalmopathy. Using RNA transcripts as the source, TCR beta CDR3 regions were amplified. First-round RT-PCR of the TCR CDR3 relied on the HTBI primer set. TCRdb re-called the multiplex PCR reads with MiXCR, one entry per CDR3 protein. The repertoire includes about 500,000 distinct CDR3 sequences, about 16% of them detected once, and approximately 32% sits in the top ten. Material: blood. The origin of the receptors is a woman between 25 and 40 years old with Graves' ophthalmopathy.

The rearrangement links TRBV6-2 or TRBV6-3 to TRBJ2-2, with 8 positions matching TRBD1. This CDR3 is 13 amino acids long. Trimming removed 11 bases from V and 1 base from J; junction bases left unmatched: 3. The germline V gene encodes CDR1 MNHEY and CDR2 SVGEGT. The CDR3 region is CAADRGNTGELFF. In nucleotides, the CDR3 is TGTGCCGCTGACAGGGGGAACACCGGGGAGCTGTTTTTT.

The sample holds many counts of this clonotype. V and J are TRBV30 and TRBJ2-1, with D possibly TRBD2 on 6 matching bases. V was pared by 2 bases and J by 2 bases, with 19 bases between. This CDR3 comprises 17 residues. Germline-derived CDR1 and CDR2 are GTSNPN and SVGIG (reference sequence). The CDR3: CAWSPGRNWRAYNEQFF. CDR3 in DNA: TGTGCCTGGAGTCCCGGAAGGAACTGGAGGGCCTACAATGAGCAGTTCTTC.

This clonotype was seen ten or more times. The CDR3 protein is CSASTSGSDYEQYF. The CDR3 nucleotides are TGCAGTGCGTCGACTAGCGGGAGTGACTACGAGCAGTACTTC. The chain carries TRBV20-1 and TRBJ2-7; 12 nucleotides match TRBD2. J was trimmed by 3 bases and V by 6 bases; bases with no gene match: 6. The CDR3 loop spans 14 amino acids. Germline assignment: CDR1 DFQATT and CDR2 SNEGSKA (reference sequence).

The CDR3 nucleotides are TGTGCCAGCTCACCCCTCGGAGGTGGTACGGCCACCGGGGAGCTGTTTTTT. It codes for CASSPLGGGTATGELFF. The J gene is TRBJ2-2, the V gene TRBV18; D might be TRBD2 (5 bases). The CDR3 has 17 residues. The germline V and J ends were trimmed by 3 bases and 4 bases, with 18 bases remaining between them. Germline CDR1 and CDR2: KGHSH and LQKENI.

A few counts support this clonotype. The chain links TRBV25-1 to TRBJ2-7, with D possibly TRBD2 on 6 matching bases. The ends were cut back, 5 bases at V and 0 bases at J, with 14 bases in the middle. The CDR3 is 15 residues long. Looked up from germline, CDR1 is MGHDK and CDR2 is SYGVNS. CDR3 bases: TGTGCCAGCAGTCGAGGGACTCTCCACTCCTACGAGCAGTACTTC. It is translated as CASSRGTLHSYEQYF.

The V call is TRBV20-1, the J call TRBJ2-1; D might be TRBD1 (5 bases). CDR3 size: 11 residues. Germline assignment: CDR1 DFQATT and CDR2 SNEGSKA (reference sequence). The V end was cut by 5 bases, the J end by 8 bases, with 10 bases between. The CDR3 nucleotides read TGCAGTGCTGTACGCAGGGATGAGCAGTTCTTC. This gives the protein CSAVRRDEQFF.

The J gene is TRBJ2-3, the V gene TRBV20-1, with D possibly TRBD2 on 6 matching bases. Germline V gene data show CDR1 as DFQATT and CDR2 as SNEGSKA (reference sequence). The CDR3 is made up of 11 amino acids. Here the CDR3 DNA reads TGCAGGGGTGGGGGGTCCGATACGCAGTATTTT. Its protein is CRGGGSDTQYF.

Points on this clonotype: A much larger clone differs by one base, so this may be a read error. The chain combines TRBV28 with TRBJ1-2, with D unclear. The CDR3 has 14 amino acids. The germline V and J ends were trimmed by 8 bases and 1 base, with 14 bases remaining between them. Per germline, CDR1 MDHEN and CDR2 SYDVKM. The CDR3 sequence: CASGSLLGNYGYTF. CDR3 coding DNA: TGTGCCAGCGGTTCGTTGCTCGGTAACTATGGCTACACCTTC.

The chain has TRBV7-2 and TRBJ2-2, with a weak D call TRBD2 (7 bases). CDR3 length: 14 amino acids. With 3 bases removed from V and 8 bases from J, the gap between germline ends came to 13 bases. Looked up from germline, CDR1 is SGHTA and CDR2 is FQGNSA. CDR3 residues: CASSLGGALGELFF. CDR3 sequence (DNA): TGTGCCAGCAGCTTGGGGGGGGCATTGGGGGAGCTGTTTTTT.

The V call is TRBV7-2, the J call TRBJ2-1, with D perhaps TRBD1 (6 bases). Germline V gene data show CDR1 as SGHTA and CDR2 as FQGNSA. V shed 3 bases and J shed 6 bases, with 9 bases lying between them. The CDR3 spans 13 residues. For the CDR3, the DNA is TGTGCCAGCAGCTTTGACAGGTTCAATGAGCAGTTCTTC. Its protein product is CASSFDRFNEQFF.

Notes on this clonotype: A much larger clone lies one base from this, so it may be a read error. This chain joins TRBV14 and TRBJ2-3, with TRBD2 identical over 7 bases. Germline-derived CDR1 and CDR2 are SGHDN and FVKESK. J lost 1 base, V lost 2 bases, and 3 bases had no gene match. There are 15 residues in the CDR3. CDR3 nucleotide sequence: TGTGCCAGCAGCCAACTAGCGGAAGGCACAGATACGCAGTATTTT. Its protein is CASSQLAEGTDTQYF.

V gene TRBV7-9 combines with J gene TRBJ2-7, with unresolved D. V lost 0 bases and J 2 bases, leaving 11 bases between the germline ends. The length of the CDR3 is 15 residues. Germline CDR1 and CDR2: SEHNR and FQNEAQ (reference sequence). This CDR3 reads CASSLAPTATYEQYF. The CDR3 DNA reads TGTGCCAGCAGCTTAGCTCCGACCGCCACCTACGAGCAGTACTTC.

In its sample, this clonotype was seen many times. This chain uses TRBV11-2 with TRBJ1-6, with D perhaps TRBD1 (5 bases). The CDR3 covers 13 residues. In germline, CDR1 is SGHAT, CDR2 FQNNGV. V gave up 5 bases and J gave up 8 bases, with 10 bases separating them. The DNA for the CDR3 is TGTGCCAGCAGCCCGGTGGGGGATTCACCCCTCCACTTT. Protein: CASSPVGDSPLHF.

The chain carries TRBV19 and TRBJ2-1; 8 bases match TRBD2. Looked up from germline, CDR1 is LNHDA and CDR2 is SQIVND (reference sequence). The CDR3 length is 17 residues. V lost 5 bases and J lost 0; bases outside the gene matches: 9. Written as DNA, the CDR3 is TGTGCCAGTAGTGCCCTAGCGGGCCTGAGCTCCTACAATGAGCAGTTCTTC. Protein product: CASSALAGLSSYNEQFF.

This clonotype turned up a few times. This chain links TRBV6-9 with TRBJ2-2, with 8 bases fitting TRBD2. The trim removed 3 bases at V and 7 bases at J, leaving 10 bases unmatched. The CDR3 length is 16 residues. Germline V gene data show CDR1 as MNHGY and CDR2 as SVAAGI. The CDR3 DNA reads TGTGCCAGCAGTTACGCAAGCGGGAGTCTAAACGGGGAGCTGTTTTTT. It yields the protein CASSYASGSLNGELFF.

V and J are TRBV29-1 and TRBJ2-3; D is perhaps TRBD1 (6 bases). In germline, CDR1 is SQVTM, CDR2 ANQGSEA. CDR3 length: 14 residues. Trimming left V 0 bases short and J 3 bases short, with 10 bases between. CDR3 protein: CSVEDRGRTDTQYF. The CDR3 DNA reads as TGCAGCGTTGAAGACAGGGGAAGGACAGATACGCAGTATTTT.

A few counts support this clonotype. The chain recombines TRBV27 with TRBJ1-6; weak D call: TRBD1 (6 bases). Deletions cut 8 bases from V and 6 bases from J, with 14 bases between. The CDR3 contains 14 residues. Germline loops: CDR1 MNHEY, CDR2 SMNVEV (reference sequence). Here the CDR3 reads CASATEGGNSPLHF. CDR3 in DNA: TGTGCCAGCGCCACTGAGGGGGGTAATTCACCCCTCCACTTT.

This clonotype was picked up a small number of times. The V call is TRBV5-6, the J call TRBJ2-3; D ambiguous. The germline gives CDR1 SGHDT, CDR2 YYEEEE. Trimming shortened V by 6 bases and J by 0 bases, and 20 bases separated the two germline ends. This CDR3 has 17 residues. Written as DNA, the CDR3 is TGTGCCAGCATCGAAAGGTGGCCTCCCTCTAGCACAGATACGCAGTATTTT. This codes for CASIERWPPSSTDTQYF.

This clonotype was counted only a few times. This rearrangement joins TRBV6-2 or TRBV6-3 to TRBJ2-1; the D gene is possibly TRBD2 (6 bases). Germline assignment: CDR1 MNHEY and CDR2 SVGEGT. V lost 6 bases to trimming and J lost 7 bases, with 16 bases between them. The CDR3 is made up of 14 amino acids. The CDR3 loop reads CASRGKGRMNEQFF. Here the CDR3 DNA reads TGTGCCAGCAGGGGAAAGGGGAGGATGAATGAGCAGTTCTTC.

In its sample, this clonotype was seen many times. The chain links TRBV27 to TRBJ2-7, with 8 positions matching TRBD2. Germline loops: CDR1 MNHEY, CDR2 SMNVEV (reference sequence). The V and J ends lost 6 bases and 3 bases, in that order; junction bases with no gene match: 4. The CDR3 loop spans 13 amino acids. The CDR3 is CASRAGVRYEQYF. In DNA form, the CDR3 reads TGTGCCAGCAGAGCGGGAGTACGCTACGAGCAGTACTTC.